The clone carrying this TCR beta chain appeared a single time. Its antigen is unknown. CDR1 is MNHEY, CDR2 SMNVEV, per germline (reference sequence). V lost 5 bases to trimming and J lost 4 bases; unmatched junction nucleotides: 7. The CDR3 sequence is 15 residues long. Noted treatment: oral pan-JAK inhibitor, 5-10 mg twice daily. cDNA prepared by RNA extraction and subsequent reverse transcription served as the template for sequencing. Generated by immunoSEQ multiplex PCR, the TCRdb table keeps only in-frame clones and is missing some. In the table there are about 220,000 clones, under 75% of which are singletons. The data were obtained in a study of CD8+ T cells in alopecia areata. Study-level information: Twice daily, treated patients received 5 to 10 mg of oral tofacitinib. The share of scalp area affected provided the severity score for treated patients. It was 6 to 18 months of tofacitinib, and then there were 6 months off drug.

The study, taken as a whole, reports: Whether baseline CD8+ expansion is linked to response remains uncertain, given a single nonresponder.

This TCR was recovered from a human donor with alopecia areata. The chain uses TRBV27 and TRBJ2-3, with TRBD1 matching over 9 bases. Sequencing used CD4+ T cells sorted from blood, obtained at week 4, from a patient treated with tofacitinib. For the CDR3, the DNA is TGTGCCAGCAGTCGGACAGGGGAGGTGGCAGATACGCAGTATTTT. Translating it yields CASSRTGEVADTQYF.